Sequencing of this TCR beta chain was carried out in a study of cytomegalovirus exposure and HLA in healthy donors. Study results and caveats: In vitro checks showed that a few CMV-associated chains really do target CMV antigens.

Separate from the approximately 700-subject first cohort was the roughly 120-subject validation cohort, to which the donors belonged. About this clone itself: Antigen unknown.

Looked up from germline, CDR1 is MNHNY and CDR2 is SVGAGI (reference sequence). The CDR3 runs to 14 residues. Trimming removed 3 bases at V and 1 base at J, with 9 bases between. This table comes from immunoSEQ multiplex PCR, and its TCRdb copy is limited to in-frame clones, with some not included. The table includes about 250,000 clones, roughly 87% detected once. This sequence originates from a man in his late teens or twenties in good health and CMV-seropositive. The rearrangement joins TRBV6-6 to TRBJ1-1; D remains ambiguous. Sequencing was performed on PBMCs. The DNA for the CDR3 is TGTGCCAGCAGTTATCCATCCCAGAACACTGAAGCTTTCTTT. Protein sequence: CASSYPSQNTEAFF.